One and the same sample provided the 6 T cell receptor beta chains below, sequenced in a study of patients and donors after allogeneic stem cell transplantation. TCRdb called the RT-PCR reads again in MiXCR, with one record for every CDR3 protein. The sample holds 100,000 to 120,000 distinct CDR3 sequences, around 35% seen once. The sequencing sample was made of blood, either unsorted or a sorted T cell fraction (not recorded which). These receptors were obtained from a human donor who was either an allogeneic HSCT recipient or a stem cell or donor lymphocyte infusion donor (not recorded which). It is not recorded whose cells these are; they may come from a transplant donor.

This clonotype was counted a few times. V gene TRBV20-1 combines with J gene TRBJ2-1; 8 bases are shared with TRBD2. The CDR3 runs to 15 residues. The J segment lost 2 bases and the V segment lost 0 bases, leaving 3 bases of the junction unmatched. CDR1 is DFQATT and CDR2 is SNEGSKA in the germline V gene (reference sequence). CDR3 residues: CSARDAGGTYNEQFF. The CDR3 DNA follows: TGCAGTGCTAGAGATGCGGGAGGCACCTACAATGAGCAGTTCTTC.

This clonotype has just one count. The chain couples TRBV18 to TRBJ2-2, with D perhaps being TRBD1 or TRBD2 (5 bases each). The V and J ends lost 2 bases and 2 bases respectively, with 12 bases between them. Germline CDR1 KGHSH, CDR2 LQKENI. CDR3 length: 16 residues. The CDR3 is CASSPWDRLNTGELFF. The CDR3 DNA reads TGTGCCAGCTCACCATGGGACCGATTAAACACCGGGGAGCTGTTTTTT.

In its sample, this clonotype was seen a few times. This chain joins TRBV12-3 or TRBV12-4 and TRBJ1-2; no definite D call. The CDR3 sequence is 13 residues long. Deletions cut 4 bases from V and 5 bases from J, with 11 bases between. The CDR3 bases are TGTGCCAGCAGTTCGTATTTAAATTATGGCTACACCTTC. Its translation is CASSSYLNYGYTF.

The chain combines TRBV28 with TRBJ2-5; 7 bases are shared with TRBD2. The germline gives CDR1 MDHEN, CDR2 SYDVKM. The V gene end was trimmed by 4 bases and the J gene end by 7 bases; junction bases not matched to a gene: 12. There are 15 residues in the CDR3. CDR3 sequence (DNA): TGTGCCAGCAGTTCCTGGACGGTTTCGGGGGGGACCCAGTACTTC. Translated, it gives CASSSWTVSGGTQYF.

The rearrangement links TRBV5-1 to TRBJ1-5; D uncertain. V was shortened by 4 bases and J by 3 bases, with 11 bases between the two germline ends. The CDR3 is made up of 14 amino acids. Germline CDR1 and CDR2: SGHRS and YFSETQ. The CDR3 is CASSPTGNNQPQHF. DNA of the CDR3: TGCGCCAGCAGCCCAACCGGGAACAATCAGCCCCAGCATTTT.

Only one count was recorded for this clonotype. The J gene is TRBJ2-1, the V gene TRBV4-3, with 7 bases identical to TRBD1. The CDR3 has 15 residues. J was trimmed by 4 bases and V by 6 bases; bases with no gene match: 9. Germline V gives CDR1 LGHNA, CDR2 YSLEER. The CDR3 bases are TGCGCCAGCAGTATATTGACAGGGAGTTACAATGAGCAGTTCTTC. Encoded protein: CASSILTGSYNEQFF.